This TCR beta chain appears in the sequencing data of a study of T cell responses to AZD1222 COVID-19 vaccine. Study results and limitations: There were mostly white British donors and more females than males, and clonal diversity was possibly underestimated.

Assay: immunoSEQ multiplex PCR; the TCRdb copy retains only in-frame clones and omits some. This sample has tens of thousands of clones, with 90% found just once. V was clipped by 5 bases and J by 7 bases, with 11 bases between them. There are 13 residues in the CDR3. On this clone itself: Antigen: not known.

The J gene is TRBJ2-2, the V gene TRBV12-3 or TRBV12-4; D possibly corresponds to TRBD1 (7 bases). The TCR originated in an adult who received the AZD1222 COVID-19 vaccine. The source was peripheral blood, collected 28 days after the second AZD1222 dose. As DNA, the CDR3 is TGTGCCAGCAGTAGCCAGGGGGGCGGGGAGCTGTTTTTT. Its translation is CASSSQGGGELFF.